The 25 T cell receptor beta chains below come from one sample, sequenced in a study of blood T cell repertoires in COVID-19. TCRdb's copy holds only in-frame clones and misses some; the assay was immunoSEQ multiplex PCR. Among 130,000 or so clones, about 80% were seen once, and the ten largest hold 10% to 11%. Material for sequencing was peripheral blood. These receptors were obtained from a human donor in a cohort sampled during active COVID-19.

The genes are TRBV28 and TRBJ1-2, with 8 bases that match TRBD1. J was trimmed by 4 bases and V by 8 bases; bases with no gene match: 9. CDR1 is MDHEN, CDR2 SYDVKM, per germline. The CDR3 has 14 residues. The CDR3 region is CASWPGQEAYGYTF. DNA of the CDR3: TGTGCCAGCTGGCCGGGACAGGAGGCCTATGGCTACACCTTC.

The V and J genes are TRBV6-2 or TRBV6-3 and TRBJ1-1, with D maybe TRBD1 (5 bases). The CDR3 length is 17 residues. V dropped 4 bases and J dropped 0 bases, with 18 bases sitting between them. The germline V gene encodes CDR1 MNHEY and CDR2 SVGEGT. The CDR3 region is CASSSGLKGLMNTEAFF. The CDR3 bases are TGTGCCAGCAGTTCCGGCCTGAAGGGGCTGATGAACACTGAAGCTTTCTTT.

The CDR3 loop is CASTRLGHSSGSYNEQFF. In nucleotides, the CDR3 is TGTGCCAGCACCCGCTTGGGTCATTCCAGCGGTTCCTACAATGAGCAGTTCTTC. The chain uses TRBV5-4 and TRBJ2-1, with D possibly being TRBD2 (5 bases). The CDR3 covers 18 residues. CDR1 SGHNT and CDR2 YYREEE come from the germline V gene (reference sequence). V lost 6 bases and J lost 1, with 23 bases in between.

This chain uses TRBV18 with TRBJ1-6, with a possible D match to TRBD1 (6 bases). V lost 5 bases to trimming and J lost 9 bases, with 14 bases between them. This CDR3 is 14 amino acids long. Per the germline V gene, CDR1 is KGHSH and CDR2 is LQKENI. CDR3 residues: CASSSGHPSSPLHF. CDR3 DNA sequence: TGTGCCAGCTCATCGGGACACCCGAGTTCACCCCTCCACTTT. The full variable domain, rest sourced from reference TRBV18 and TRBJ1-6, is NAGVMQNPRHLVRRRGQEARLRCSPMKGHSHVYWYRQLPEEGLKFMVYLQKENIIDESGMPKERFSAEFPKEGPSILRIQQVVRGDSAAYFCASSSGHPSSPLHFGNGTRLTVT.

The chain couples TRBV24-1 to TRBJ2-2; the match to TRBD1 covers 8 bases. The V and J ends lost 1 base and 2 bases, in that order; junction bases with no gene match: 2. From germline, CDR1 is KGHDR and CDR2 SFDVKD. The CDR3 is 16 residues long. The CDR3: CATSDFGQGNTGELFF. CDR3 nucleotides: TGTGCCACCAGTGATTTTGGACAGGGAAACACCGGGGAGCTGTTTTTT.

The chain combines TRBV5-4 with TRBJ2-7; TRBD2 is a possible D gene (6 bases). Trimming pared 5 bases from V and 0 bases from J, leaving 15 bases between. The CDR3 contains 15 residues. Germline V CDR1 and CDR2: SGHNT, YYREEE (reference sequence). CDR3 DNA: TGTGCCAGCAGTTTCTTCGGGGGTTCCTCCTACGAGCAGTACTTC. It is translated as CASSFFGGSSYEQYF.

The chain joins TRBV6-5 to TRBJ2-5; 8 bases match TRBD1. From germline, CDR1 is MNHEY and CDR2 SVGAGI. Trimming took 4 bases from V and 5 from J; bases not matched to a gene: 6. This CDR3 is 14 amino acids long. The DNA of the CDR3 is TGTGCCAGCAGTTCGGGACAGGTCTTGGAGACCCAGTACTTC. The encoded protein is CASSSGQVLETQYF.

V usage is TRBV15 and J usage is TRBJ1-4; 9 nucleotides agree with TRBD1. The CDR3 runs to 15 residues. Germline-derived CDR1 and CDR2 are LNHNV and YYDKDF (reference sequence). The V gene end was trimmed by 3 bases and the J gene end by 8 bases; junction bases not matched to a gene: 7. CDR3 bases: TGTGCCACCAGCAGGGAACAGGGGGCGGGGGAAAAACTGTTTTTT. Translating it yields CATSREQGAGEKLFF.

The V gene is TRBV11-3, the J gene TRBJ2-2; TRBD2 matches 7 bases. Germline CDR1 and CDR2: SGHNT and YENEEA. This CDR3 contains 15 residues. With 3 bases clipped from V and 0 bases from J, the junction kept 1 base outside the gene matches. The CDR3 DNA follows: TGTGCCAGCAGCTTCCGGGGGGCGAACACCGGGGAGCTGTTTTTT. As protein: CASSFRGANTGELFF.

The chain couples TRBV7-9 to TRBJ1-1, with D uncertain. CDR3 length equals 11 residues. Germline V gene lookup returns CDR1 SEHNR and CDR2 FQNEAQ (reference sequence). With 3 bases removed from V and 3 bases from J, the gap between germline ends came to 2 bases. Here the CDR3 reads CASSFDTEAFF. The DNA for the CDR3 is TGTGCCAGCAGCTTCGACACTGAAGCTTTCTTT.

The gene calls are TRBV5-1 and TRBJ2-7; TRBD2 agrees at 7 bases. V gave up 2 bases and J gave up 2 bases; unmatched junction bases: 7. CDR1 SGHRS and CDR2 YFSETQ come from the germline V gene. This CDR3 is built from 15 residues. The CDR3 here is CASSFGASGTYEQYF. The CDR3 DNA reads TGCGCCAGCAGCTTTGGGGCTAGCGGAACCTACGAGCAGTACTTC.

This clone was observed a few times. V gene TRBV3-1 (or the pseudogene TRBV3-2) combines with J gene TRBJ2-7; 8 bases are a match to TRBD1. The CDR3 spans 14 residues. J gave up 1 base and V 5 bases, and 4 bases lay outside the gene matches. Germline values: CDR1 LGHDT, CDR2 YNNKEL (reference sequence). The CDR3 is CASSSQGASYEQYF. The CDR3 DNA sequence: TGTGCCAGCAGCTCGCAGGGGGCATCCTACGAGCAGTACTTC.

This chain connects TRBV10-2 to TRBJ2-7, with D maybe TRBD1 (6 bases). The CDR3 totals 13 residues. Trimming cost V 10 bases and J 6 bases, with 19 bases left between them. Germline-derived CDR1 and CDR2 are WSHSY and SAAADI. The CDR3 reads CATTDLTGFEQYF. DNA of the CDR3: TGCGCCACCACAGACCTTACAGGGTTCGAGCAGTACTTC.

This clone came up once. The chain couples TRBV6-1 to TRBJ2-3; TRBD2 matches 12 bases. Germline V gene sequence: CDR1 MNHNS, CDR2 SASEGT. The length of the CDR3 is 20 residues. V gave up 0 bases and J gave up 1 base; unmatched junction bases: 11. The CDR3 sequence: CASSEARTSGVGSGTDTQYF. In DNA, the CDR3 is TGTGCCAGCAGTGAAGCCCGGACTAGCGGGGTGGGGAGTGGCACAGATACGCAGTATTTT.

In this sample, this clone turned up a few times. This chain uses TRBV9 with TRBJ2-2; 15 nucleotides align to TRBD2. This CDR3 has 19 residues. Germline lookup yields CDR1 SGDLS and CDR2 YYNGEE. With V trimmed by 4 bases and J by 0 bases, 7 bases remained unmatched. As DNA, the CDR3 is TGTGCCAGCAGCCCAAGGAGGACTAGCGGGGGGGCGAACACCGGGGAGCTGTTTTTT. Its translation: CASSPRRTSGGANTGELFF.

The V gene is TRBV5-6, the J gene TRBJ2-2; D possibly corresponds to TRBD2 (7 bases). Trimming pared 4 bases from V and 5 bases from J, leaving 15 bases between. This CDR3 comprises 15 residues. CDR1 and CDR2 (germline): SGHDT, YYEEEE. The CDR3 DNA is TGTGCCAGCAGCGCCGGGGGGCGACGGACCGGGGAGCTGTTTTTT. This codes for CASSAGGRRTGELFF.

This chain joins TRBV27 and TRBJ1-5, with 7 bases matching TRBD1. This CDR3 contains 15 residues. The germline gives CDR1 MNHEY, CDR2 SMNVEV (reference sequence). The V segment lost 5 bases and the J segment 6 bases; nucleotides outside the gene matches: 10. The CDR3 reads CASSIDRVGTQPQHF. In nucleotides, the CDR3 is TGTGCCAGCAGTATCGACAGGGTCGGGACTCAGCCCCAGCATTTT.

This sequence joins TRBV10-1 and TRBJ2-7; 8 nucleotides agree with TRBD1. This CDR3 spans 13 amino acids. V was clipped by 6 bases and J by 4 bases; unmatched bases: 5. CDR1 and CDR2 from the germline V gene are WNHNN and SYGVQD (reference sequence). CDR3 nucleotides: TGCGCCAGCAGAGCAGGGGGCGAGTACGAGCAGTACTTC. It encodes CASRAGGEYEQYF.

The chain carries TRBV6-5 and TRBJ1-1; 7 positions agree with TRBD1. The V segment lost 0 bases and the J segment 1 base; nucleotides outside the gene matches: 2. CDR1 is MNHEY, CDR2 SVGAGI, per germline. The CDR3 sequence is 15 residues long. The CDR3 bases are TGTGCCAGCAGTTACTCCGGACAGGCGAACACTGAAGCTTTCTTT. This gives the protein CASSYSGQANTEAFF.

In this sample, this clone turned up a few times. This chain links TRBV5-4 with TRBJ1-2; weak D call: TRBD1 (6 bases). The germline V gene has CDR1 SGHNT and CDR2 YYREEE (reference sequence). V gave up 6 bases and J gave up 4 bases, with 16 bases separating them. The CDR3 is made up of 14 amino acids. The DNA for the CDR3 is TGTGCCAGCAAGATTTCAGGGGATAGCTATGGCTACACCTTC. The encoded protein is CASKISGDSYGYTF.

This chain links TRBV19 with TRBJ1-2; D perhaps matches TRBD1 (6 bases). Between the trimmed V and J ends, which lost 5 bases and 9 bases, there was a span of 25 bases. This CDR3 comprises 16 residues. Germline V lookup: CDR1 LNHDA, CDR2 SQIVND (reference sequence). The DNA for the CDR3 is TGTGCCAGTAGTCTTTGGACAGCTCGGGTCATTACGAGCTACACCTTC. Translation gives CASSLWTARVITSYTF.

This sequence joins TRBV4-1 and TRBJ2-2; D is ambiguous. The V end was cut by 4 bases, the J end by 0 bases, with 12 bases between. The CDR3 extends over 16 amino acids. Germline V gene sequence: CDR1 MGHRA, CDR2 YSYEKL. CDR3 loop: CASSPRSGSNTGELFF. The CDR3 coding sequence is TGCGCCAGCAGCCCTAGATCCGGGTCGAACACCGGGGAGCTGTTTTTT.

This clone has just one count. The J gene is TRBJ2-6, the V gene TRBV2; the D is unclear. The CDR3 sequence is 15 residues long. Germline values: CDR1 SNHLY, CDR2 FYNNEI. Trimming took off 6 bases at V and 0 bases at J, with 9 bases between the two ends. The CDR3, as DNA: TGTGCCAGCAGGGCAGAAAACTCTGGGGCCAACGTCCTGACTTTC. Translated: CASRAENSGANVLTF.

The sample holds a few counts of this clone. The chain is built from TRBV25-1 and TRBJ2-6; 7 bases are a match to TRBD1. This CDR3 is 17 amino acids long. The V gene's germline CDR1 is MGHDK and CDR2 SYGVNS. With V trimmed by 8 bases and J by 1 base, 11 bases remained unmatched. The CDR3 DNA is TGTGCCAGCTCAAAACCGGGACAGAGTTCTGGGGCCAACGTCCTGACTTTC. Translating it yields CASSKPGQSSGANVLTF.

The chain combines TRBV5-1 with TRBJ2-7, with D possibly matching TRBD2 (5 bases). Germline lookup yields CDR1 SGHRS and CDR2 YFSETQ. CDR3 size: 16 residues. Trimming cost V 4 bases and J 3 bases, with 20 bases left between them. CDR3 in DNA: TGCGCCAGCAGCCCAGGACTGGGCGGTGAATTCTACGAGCAGTACTTC. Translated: CASSPGLGGEFYEQYF.